These T cell receptor beta chains were read from a single sample in a study of cytomegalovirus exposure and HLA in healthy donors. The method was immunoSEQ multiplex PCR; TCRdb's version includes in-frame clones alone and lacks a portion of them. The sample contains roughly 100,000 clones, 78% of which appear only once. The material sequenced was PBMCs. Receptors originate from a man aged 25 to 45 in good health and CMV-seronegative. CDR3s include the opening cysteine and the closing phenylalanine or tryptophan. The D gene is left open where the match is weak. Some rows mark clone size as missing; the rest say once, few, many or name a class of expanded clone.

TRBJ1-2 | - | TRBV6-5 | - | TGTGCCAGCAAGGGGGGGCCGATAGGGGGCTACACCTTC | CASKGGPIGGYTF
TRBJ1-5 | TRBD1 | TRBV15 | - | TGTGCCACCAGCAGAGGTACGGACAGGAGCAATCAGCCCCAGCATTTT | CATSRGTDRSNQPQHF
TRBJ1-1 | - | TRBV6-6 | few | TGTGCCAGCAGTTCCCAGGGTAGTGAAGCTTTCTTT | CASSSQGSEAFF
TRBJ1-4 | - | TRBV21-1 | - | TGTGCCGTTACGGGGGGCGCAATTGAAAAACTGTTTTTT | CAVTGGAIEKLFF
TRBJ1-5 | TRBD1 | TRBV5-6 | - | TGTGCCAGCAGCTATGGGACAGGGAATCAGCCCCAGCATTTT | CASSYGTGNQPQHF
TRBJ2-6 | TRBD1 | TRBV28 | few | TGTGCCTCAACAGAGGGGGCAGCTGGGGCCAACGTCCTGACTTTC | CASTEGAAGANVLTF
TRBJ1-1 | TRBD1 | TRBV5-1 | - | TGCGCCAGCAGCAGAGAACAGGGGGATCACACTGAAGCTTTCTTT | CASSREQGDHTEAFF
TRBJ2-7 | TRBD1 | TRBV6-5 | - | TGTGCCAGCAGACCCACAGGGGGCGAGCTCTACGAGCAGTACTTC | CASRPTGGELYEQYF
TRBJ2-5 | - | TRBV5-1 | - | TGCGCCAGCAAGGAGGGGCAAGAGACCCAGTACTTC | CASKEGQETQYF
TRBJ2-2 | TRBD1 | TRBV28 | - | TGTGCCAGCAGTTTGAGGACAGGGTTTTTCGGGGAGCTGTTTTTT | CASSLRTGFFGELFF
TRBJ2-1 | - | TRBV5-4 | once | TGTGCCAGCAGCTTGGGAGGGCCCCCCAGTGAGCAGTTCTTC | CASSLGGPPSEQFF
TRBJ2-7 | - | TRBV30 | - | TGTGCCTGGAGTGGCATGGGCAGGGGCTACGAGCAGTACTTC | CAWSGMGRGYEQYF
TRBJ2-1 | - | TRBV29-1 | few | TGCAGCGTTGCCCAGACAGGCAATGAGCAGTTCTTC | CSVAQTGNEQFF
TRBJ2-3 | TRBD1 | TRBV11-2 | - | TGTGCCAGCAGTTACGGACAGGCCGGCACAGATACGCAGTATTTT | CASSYGQAGTDTQYF
TRBJ1-2 | TRBD1 | TRBV11-2 | - | TGTGCCAGCAGCTTAGGCGACGGGGTGTTTGGACAGGGGTATGGCTACACCTTC | CASSLGDGVFGQGYGYTF
TRBJ1-6 | - | TRBV6-6 | - | TGTGCGGGCGGGGGGAATAATTCACCCCTCCACTTT | CAGGGNNSPLHF
TRBJ2-7 | - | TRBV19 | - | TGTGCCAGTAGTATAGTCCAGGGCGCCTACGAGCAGTACTTC | CASSIVQGAYEQYF
TRBJ2-7 | - | TRBV6-5 | - | TGTGCCACCACACGGGACTTCAGCTCCTACGAGCAGTACTTC | CATTRDFSSYEQYF
TRBJ1-3 | - | TRBV7-8 | - | TGTGCCAGCAGCTTAGTGCAGGGGGGAAACACCATATATTTT | CASSLVQGGNTIYF
TRBJ2-5 | - | TRBV29-1 | - | TGCAGCATGCAGGGGAAGGAGACCCAGTACTTC | CSMQGKETQYF
TRBJ1-4 | TRBD1 | TRBV5-4 | - | TGTGCCAGCAGCCTAAAACACAGGGGGCGAAATGAAAAACTGTTTTTT | CASSLKHRGRNEKLFF
TRBJ2-3 | - | TRBV10-1 | - | TGCGCCAGCAGTGAGTCCAACCGGGGGGATACGCAGTATTTT | CASSESNRGDTQYF
TRBJ2-1 | - | TRBV9 | - | TGTGCCAGCTCAGGGTACAATGAGCAGTTCTTC | CASSGYNEQFF
TRBJ1-2 | - | TRBV6-7 | once | TGTGCCAGCAGTTACCCCCTCCAGGGGAACAATGGCTACACCTTC | CASSYPLQGNNGYTF
TRBJ2-7 | - | TRBV6-5 | few | TGTGCCAGCAGTTACTCGATTGCGGCAGCCTACGAGCAGTACTTC | CASSYSIAAAYEQYF
TRBJ2-7 | - | TRBV10-1 | - | TGCGCCAGCAGTGAGTCGGGACAAGAGAGCTACGAGCAGTACTTC | CASSESGQESYEQYF
TRBJ1-1 | - | TRBV7-9 | - | TGTGCCAGCAGCTCGCCGGGGAACACTGAAGCTTTCTTT | CASSSPGNTEAFF
TRBJ2-7 | TRBD1 | TRBV5-1 | few | TGCGCCAGCAGCTTGGCCAGGGGACAGTTATGCGAGCAGTACTTC | CASSLARGQLCEQYF
TRBJ2-7 | - | TRBV14 | - | TGTGCCAGCAGCCACTTCGGCGAGCAGTACTTC | CASSHFGEQYF
TRBJ2-1 | TRBD1 | TRBV5-4 | - | TGTGCCAGCAGCTTTCAGTCAGGGGGCGATGAGCAGTTCTTC | CASSFQSGGDEQFF
TRBJ1-1 | TRBD1 | TRBV19 | few | TGTGCCAGTTCGTCGGACAGGAGGATGAACACTGAAGCTTTCTTT | CASSSDRRMNTEAFF
TRBJ1-2 | - | TRBV11-2 | few | TGTGCCAGCAGCGGTCGAGGGGGCTATGGCTACACCTTC | CASSGRGGYGYTF
TRBJ1-5 | - | TRBV7-9 | - | TGTGCCAGCAGCCCCCAAGGGGCACGGCCCCAGCATTTT | CASSPQGARPQHF
TRBJ2-5 | TRBD1 | TRBV28 | few | TGTGCCAGCAGTGGGAGAGGACAGGGAAATGAAGAGACCCAGTACTTC | CASSGRGQGNEETQYF
TRBJ2-1 | TRBD2 | TRBV9 | - | TGTGCCAGCAGCGTAACCGGGAGGGTCTACAATGAGCAGTTCTTC | CASSVTGRVYNEQFF
TRBJ1-1 | - | TRBV5-5 | - | TGTGCCAGCAGCTTGGCCATTCGGGGGGGAACTGAAGCTTTCTTT | CASSLAIRGGTEAFF
TRBJ2-3 | - | TRBV10-1 | - | TGCGCCAGCAGTGAAGGCAGCGGGTTGCCCACAGATACGCAGTATTTT | CASSEGSGLPTDTQYF
TRBJ1-1 | TRBD1 | TRBV6-5 | - | TGTGCCAGCAGGGGGTACAGGGGGACTGAAGCTTTCTTT | CASRGYRGTEAFF
TRBJ2-3 | TRBD2 | TRBV5-1 | - | TGCGCCAGCAGCCTGAGCGGGGGCACAGATACGCAGTATTTT | CASSLSGGTDTQYF
TRBJ1-5 | - | TRBV10-3 | - | TGTGCCATCAGTGGTCAGAGCAATCAGCCCCAGCATTTT | CAISGQSNQPQHF
TRBJ1-2 | - | TRBV7-9 | - | TGTGCCAGCAGCCCAGACAATAACTATGGCTACACCTTC | CASSPDNNYGYTF
TRBJ2-7 | - | TRBV9 | few | TGTGCCAGCAGCGTTTGGGACAAAACCTACGAGCAGTACTTC | CASSVWDKTYEQYF
TRBJ2-7 | - | TRBV6-5 | - | TGTGCCAGCAGTCATTCCTACGAGCAGTACTTC | CASSHSYEQYF
TRBJ1-1 | - | TRBV10-3 | - | TGTGCCATCAGTGATCCTAAATCCGGGGGCACTGAAGCTTTCTTT | CAISDPKSGGTEAFF
TRBJ1-1 | - | TRBV14 | - | TGTGCCAGCAGCGGCCCCCTGGCCAGGAATGAAGCTTTCTTT | CASSGPLARNEAFF
TRBJ1-2 | - | TRBV10-2 | - | TGCGCCAGCAGTAGCAGGGAGGCTACTAACTATGGCTACACCTTC | CASSSREATNYGYTF
TRBJ2-5 | TRBD2 | TRBV27 | once | TGTGCCAGCAGTTTATCTAGACTAGCGGGAGCAAGCGAGACCCAGTACTTC | CASSLSRLAGASETQYF
TRBJ2-5 | TRBD1 | TRBV7-2 | - | TGTGCCAGCAGCTTAGGGACAGGTGTGACCCAGTACTTC | CASSLGTGVTQYF
TRBJ1-2 | - | TRBV5-4 | - | TGTGCCAGCAGCTTACCGGGGAACTATGGCTACACCTTC | CASSLPGNYGYTF
TRBJ2-3 | - | TRBV5-1 | few | TGCGCCAGCAGCATCGGGGTAGGGATTTTGACAGATACGCAGTATTTT | CASSIGVGILTDTQYF
TRBJ2-2 | - | TRBV5-4 | few | TGTGCCAGCAGCTTGGTGTCCAGGGTGTACACCGGGGAGCTGTTTTTT | CASSLVSRVYTGELFF
TRBJ2-7 | - | TRBV6-1 | - | TGTGCCAGCAGCCCCGCAGGGGGGCTATACGAGCAGTACTTC | CASSPAGGLYEQYF
TRBJ2-7 | - | TRBV5-4 | - | TGTGCCAGCAGCGTAGGGAGGGGGACTCTCGAGCAGTACTTC | CASSVGRGTLEQYF
TRBJ1-2 | TRBD1 | TRBV15 | - | TGTGCCACCAGCAGAACAGGGGTATATGGCTACACCTTC | CATSRTGVYGYTF